One and the same sample provided the 25 T cell receptor beta chains below, sequenced in a study of OX40 agonist ivuxolimab in advanced cancers. Library preparation employed the immunoSEQ multiplex PCR assay. In its TCRdb copy, this immuneACCESS table keeps in-frame sequences only and misses some clones. Where compared with another copy, unresolved V genes explain less than half of these, and the others have no known cause. A total of about 80,000 clones appear in this sample, about 86% of them only once. The top ten clonotypes cover just under 2% of the sample. Sequenced here: CD4+ or CD8+ T cells sorted from blood, sampled in a trial of the OX40 agonist ivuxolimab. These TCRs come from an adult with an advanced solid tumor such as melanoma, head and neck, liver or kidney cancer.

The chain has TRBV2 and TRBJ2-3, with unresolved D. The CDR3 runs 14 residues. Germline V gene lookup returns CDR1 SNHLY and CDR2 FYNNEI. Between the trimmed V and J ends, which lost 6 bases and 6 bases, there was a span of 16 bases. The CDR3 is CASSQEGHTDTQYF. The CDR3 coding sequence is TGTGCCAGCAGCCAGGAAGGGCACACGGATACGCAGTATTTT.

The chain joins TRBV4-1 to TRBJ1-1, with TRBD1 as a possible D gene (5 bases). V lost 0 bases to trimming and J lost 3 bases, with 17 bases between them. The CDR3 length is 17 residues. Germline-derived CDR1 and CDR2 are MGHRA and YSYEKL. CDR3 coding DNA: TGCGCCAGCAGCCAAGAAGGTTACAGGATGGGGGACACTGAAGCTTTCTTT. As protein: CASSQEGYRMGDTEAFF.

The genes are TRBV30 and TRBJ1-5; 12 bases map to TRBD1. The length of the CDR3 is 17 residues. The germline V gene encodes CDR1 GTSNPN and CDR2 SVGIG (reference sequence). With 5 bases clipped from V and 2 bases from J, the junction kept 10 bases outside the gene matches. As DNA, the CDR3 is TGTGCCTGGGAAGCCGGGACAGGGGGCTTCGGCAATCAGCCCCAGCATTTT. Its protein product is CAWEAGTGGFGNQPQHF.

This clone was counted a single time. The chain couples TRBV5-1 to TRBJ2-5; TRBD1 agrees at 8 bases. V dropped 3 bases and J dropped 3; count of bases not matched to a gene: 1. The CDR3 spans 13 residues. Germline V gene data show CDR1 as SGHRS and CDR2 as YFSETQ. CDR3 coding DNA: TGCGCCAGCAGCTCGACAGGGGAAGAGACCCAGTACTTC. Its protein product is CASSSTGEETQYF.

This chain uses TRBV27 with TRBJ1-6; 7 positions match TRBD1. V was clipped by 2 bases and J by 9 bases; unmatched bases: 7. Germline CDR1 MNHEY, CDR2 SMNVEV (reference sequence). There are 15 residues in the CDR3. The CDR3 nucleotides read TGTGCCAGCAGTTTAGAATCAGGGGGGAGTTCACCCCTCCACTTT. Its translation: CASSLESGGSSPLHF.

The chain couples TRBV4-3 to TRBJ1-3, with D hard to call. Per germline, CDR1 LGHNA and CDR2 YSLEER. V shed 4 bases and J shed 0 bases, with 7 bases lying between them. The CDR3 has 14 residues. The CDR3 region has the DNA TGCGCCAGCAGCCCGAGTAGCTCTGGAAACACCATATATTTT. Translated: CASSPSSSGNTIYF.

The V call is TRBV2, the J call TRBJ1-2; D is unresolved. Germline V lookup: CDR1 SNHLY, CDR2 FYNNEI. This CDR3 is 14 amino acids long. V dropped 2 bases and J dropped 8 bases, with 15 bases sitting between them. The DNA for the CDR3 is TGTGCCAGCAGTGAAAATGGCGGGTATGGCGGCTACACCTTC. It specifies CASSENGGYGGYTF.

The chain links TRBV28 to TRBJ2-7; 9 bases match TRBD1. Unmatched junction bases numbered 6, after V lost 8 bases and J lost 1 base. The CDR3 is 14 residues long. CDR1 is MDHEN, CDR2 SYDVKM, per germline. The CDR3, as DNA: TGTGCCAGCTCAGGGGACAGGGTTTCCTACGAGCAGTACTTC. It codes for CASSGDRVSYEQYF.

This clone was seen only once. The V call is TRBV19, the J call TRBJ1-2; 8 positions agree with TRBD1. In germline, CDR1 is LNHDA, CDR2 SQIVND (reference sequence). The CDR3 runs to 16 residues. Unmatched junction bases numbered 7, after V lost 1 base and J lost 3 bases. The CDR3, as DNA: TGTGCCAGTAGTATAGCAGGGATACAGGGGGACTATGGCTACACCTTC. Translation: CASSIAGIQGDYGYTF.

The table lists this clone with a count of one. The chain couples TRBV7-9 to TRBJ2-1; 8 bases line up with TRBD2. V lost 5 bases and J lost 7; bases outside the gene matches: 7. Germline V gives CDR1 SEHNR, CDR2 FQNEAQ (reference sequence). The CDR3 totals 14 residues. CDR3 protein: CASSPRLAPNEQFF. CDR3 nucleotides: TGTGCCAGCAGCCCTCGACTAGCGCCTAATGAGCAGTTCTTC.

The rearrangement links TRBV29-1 to TRBJ1-4; the D is unclear. With 7 bases removed from V and 4 bases from J, the gap between germline ends came to 10 bases. The CDR3 has 12 amino acids. CDR1 is SQVTM and CDR2 is ANQGSEA in the germline V gene. CDR3 region: CSAIWGNEKLFF. The DNA of the CDR3 is TGCAGCGCGATATGGGGTAATGAAAAACTGTTTTTT.

CDR3 nucleotides: TGTGCCAGCAGCCGGCAGGGGGAGACTGGAAACACCATATATTTT. Translation gives CASSRQGETGNTIYF. V usage is TRBV2 and J usage is TRBJ1-3; 7 bases are shared with TRBD1. Germline CDR1 reads SNHLY; CDR2 reads FYNNEI. CDR3 length: 15 residues. After removal of 6 bases from V and 2 bases from J, the junction contained 7 bases not matched to a gene.

The chain combines TRBV30 with TRBJ1-1; weak D call: TRBD1 (5 bases). CDR3 length: 15 residues. CDR1 and CDR2 (germline): GTSNPN, SVGIG (reference sequence). Trimming pared 0 bases from V and 0 bases from J, leaving 11 bases between. The CDR3 is CAWSVALGVNTEAFF. DNA of the CDR3: TGTGCCTGGAGTGTAGCGCTGGGGGTGAACACTGAAGCTTTCTTT.

This chain links TRBV2 with TRBJ1-2; D unclear. The length of the CDR3 is 11 residues. Germline-derived CDR1 and CDR2 are SNHLY and FYNNEI. The V gene lost 9 bases and the J gene lost 8 bases, with 13 bases spanning the gap. CDR3 nucleotide sequence: TGTGCCAGTGGGGTCGGAGGCGGCTACACCTTC. It encodes CASGVGGGYTF.

The chain joins TRBV9 to TRBJ1-4, with 10 bases lining up with TRBD1. This CDR3 has 17 amino acids. Germline lookup yields CDR1 SGDLS and CDR2 YYNGEE. V lost 3 bases, J lost 0 bases, and 5 bases stayed unmatched. The chain's CDR3 is CASSGGQGGATNEKLFF. The CDR3 DNA reads TGTGCCAGCAGCGGTGGACAGGGGGGAGCAACTAATGAAAAACTGTTTTTT.

With respect to this clone: Other DNA sequences in this sample translate to the same CDR3. The genes are TRBV6-1 and TRBJ2-7; D unresolved. The CDR3 has 15 residues. CDR1 is MNHNS and CDR2 is SASEGT in the germline V gene. The V gene lost 2 bases and the J gene lost 0 bases, with 11 bases spanning the gap. The CDR3 nucleotides read TGTGCCAGCAGTGAATTTAGTAGCAGCTCCTACGAGCAGTACTTC. Its protein product is CASSEFSSSSYEQYF.

Only one count was recorded for this clone. The genes are TRBV29-1 and TRBJ1-4; TRBD1 aligns across 9 bases. The CDR3 extends over 13 amino acids. Germline CDR1 SQVTM, CDR2 ANQGSEA. After removal of 2 bases from V and 16 bases from J, the junction contained 11 bases not matched to a gene. The CDR3 sequence is CSVEPGQGENRFF. The CDR3 DNA reads TGCAGCGTTGAACCGGGACAGGGTGAAAATAGGTTTTTT.

About this clone itself: Distinct nucleotide sequences in the sample also encode this CDR3. The rearrangement uses TRBV6-1 and TRBJ2-7; D call uncertain. Trimming shortened V by 2 bases and J by 0 bases, and 11 bases separated the two germline ends. Germline CDR1 reads MNHNS; CDR2 reads SASEGT. This CDR3 region has 15 residues. The CDR3 loop reads CASSEFSSSSYEQYF. CDR3 coding DNA: TGTGCCAGCAGTGAATTTTCTAGTAGCTCCTACGAGCAGTACTTC.

This sequence joins TRBV6-1 and TRBJ1-2; the match to TRBD1 covers 7 bases. This CDR3 has 13 residues. V was clipped by 4 bases and J by 4 bases; unmatched bases: 3. CDR1 MNHNS and CDR2 SASEGT come from the germline V gene. CDR3 nucleotides: TGTGCCAGCAGTGTAGGGACAGCCTATGGCTACACCTTC. As protein: CASSVGTAYGYTF.

The chain has TRBV28 and TRBJ2-7; a weak D match, TRBD1 (6 bases). This CDR3 contains 14 residues. V dropped 2 bases and J dropped 5 bases, with 13 bases sitting between them. CDR1 is MDHEN and CDR2 is SYDVKM in the germline V gene. In DNA form, the CDR3 reads TGTGCCAGCAGTTTAAATCAGGGGCGAGACGAGCAGTACTTC. Amino acid sequence: CASSLNQGRDEQYF.

The rearrangement joins TRBV7-6 to TRBJ1-1; 7 positions match TRBD1. V lost 8 bases to trimming and J lost 2 bases; unmatched junction nucleotides: 5. Germline lookup yields CDR1 SGHVS and CDR2 FNYEAQ. This CDR3 is 13 amino acids long. CDR3 nucleotide sequence: TGTGCCAGCCGGAGACAGGGAAACACTGAAGCTTTCTTT. It yields the protein CASRRQGNTEAFF.

CDR3 protein: CASSLDRKDSPLHF. The CDR3 coding sequence is TGTGCCAGCAGCTTGGACAGGAAGGATTCACCCCTCCACTTT. The genes are TRBV5-5 and TRBJ1-6, with a tentative D call TRBD1 (5 bases). CDR3 length: 14 residues. Germline assignment: CDR1 SGHKS and CDR2 YYEKEE (reference sequence). Trimming took 0 bases from V and 8 from J, leaving 9 bases between them.

The chain links TRBV7-6 to TRBJ2-1; D unclear. Germline CDR1 reads SGHVS; CDR2 reads FNYEAQ. This CDR3 has 14 residues. V lost 0 bases, J lost 8 bases, and 11 bases lay in between. CDR3 sequence: CASSLAPALHEQFF. CDR3 nucleotides: TGTGCCAGCAGCTTAGCGCCGGCTCTACATGAGCAGTTCTTC.

The chain employs TRBV5-1 and TRBJ2-7; D ambiguous. The CDR3 is made up of 13 amino acids. The germline CDR1 and CDR2 sequences are SGHRS and YFSETQ. V dropped 6 bases and J dropped 3 bases, with 13 bases sitting between them. This CDR3 is CASTPGDDYEQYF. The CDR3, as DNA: TGCGCCAGCACCCCTGGGGATGACTACGAGCAGTACTTC.

The chain couples TRBV7-2 to TRBJ2-1; D perhaps matches TRBD2 (6 bases). The CDR3 has 13 amino acids. CDR1 and CDR2 from the germline V gene are SGHTA and FQGNSA. Trimming shortened V by 4 bases and J by 10 bases, and 14 bases separated the two germline ends. The CDR3 sequence is CASSSEGTGEQFF. DNA of the CDR3: TGTGCCAGCAGCTCGGAGGGTACCGGGGAGCAGTTCTTC.